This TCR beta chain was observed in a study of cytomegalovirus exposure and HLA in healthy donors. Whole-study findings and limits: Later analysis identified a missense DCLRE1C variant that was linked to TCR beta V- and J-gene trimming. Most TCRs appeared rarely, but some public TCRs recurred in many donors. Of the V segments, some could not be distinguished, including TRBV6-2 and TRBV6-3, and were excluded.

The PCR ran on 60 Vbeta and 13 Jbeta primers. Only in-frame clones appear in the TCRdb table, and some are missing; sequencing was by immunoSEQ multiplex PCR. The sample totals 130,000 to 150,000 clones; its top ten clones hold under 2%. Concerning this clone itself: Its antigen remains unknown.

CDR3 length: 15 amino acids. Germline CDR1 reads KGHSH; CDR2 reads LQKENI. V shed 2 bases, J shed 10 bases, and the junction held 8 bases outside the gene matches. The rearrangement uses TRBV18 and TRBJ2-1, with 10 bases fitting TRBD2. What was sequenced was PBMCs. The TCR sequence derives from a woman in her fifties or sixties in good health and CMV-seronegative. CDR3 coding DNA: TGTGCCAGCTCACCAAACCTAGCGGGAGACAGGGAGCAGTTCTTC. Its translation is CASSPNLAGDREQFF.